This T cell receptor (beta chain) was recorded in a study of T cells in localized non-small cell lung cancer. Germline V lookup: CDR1 SGDLS, CDR2 YYNGEE. This CDR3 is built from 15 residues. The germline V and J ends were trimmed by 4 bases and 2 bases, with 16 bases remaining between them. Using immunoSEQ multiplex PCR, the repertoire was profiled, and TCRdb retains in-frame clones only, with some absent. The table lists 100,000 to 150,000 clones, more than 80% of them singletons. Whole-study findings and limits: Uninvolved nearby lung showed the greatest T cell clonality, exceeding that found in tumor. Tumor samples were not multi-region, leaving intratumor heterogeneity unexcluded. A median of about 54 of the top 100 tumor clones appeared in adjacent lung, which was paired and uninvolved.

Of note for this clone: Its antigen remains unknown.

V usage is TRBV9 and J usage is TRBJ2-7; maybe TRBD2 (6 bases). The sample consisted of peripheral blood, taken before any cancer treatment. The TCR was taken from an older female donor with stage I lung adenocarcinoma. The CDR3 DNA is TGTGCCAGCAGCCGGACGGCGGGGCTAACCTACGAGCAGTACTTC. Amino acids: CASSRTAGLTYEQYF.